This TCR beta chain comes out of a study of T cells in Graves' hyperthyroidism and ophthalmopathy. This CDR3 is 14 amino acids long. V dropped 6 bases and J dropped 8 bases, with 19 bases sitting between them. Germline assignment: CDR1 SNHLY and CDR2 FYNNEI. This clonotype was found many times. What it recognizes is unknown. Out of approximately 10 ml of fresh peripheral blood came the PBMCs. Using RNA transcripts as the source, TCR beta CDR3 regions were amplified. The primer set for the first-round RT-PCR of the TCR CDR3 was HTBI. TCRdb re-analysed the multiplex PCR reads in MiXCR, keeping a single row per CDR3 protein. The data hold 600,000 to 750,000 distinct CDR3 sequences, with roughly 17% observed a single time. Points from the study as a whole: In validation, the model predicted ophthalmopathy. These predictions came a median about 6.2 months before onset.

V usage is TRBV2 and J usage is TRBJ1-2, with a possible D match to TRBD1 (6 bases). What was sequenced was blood. The origin of this receptor is a man between 50 and 59 years old with Graves' hyperthyroidism. Here the CDR3 reads CASRGAGPLGGYTF. DNA for the CDR3: TGTGCCAGCAGGGGGGCAGGGCCCCTTGGCGGCTACACCTTC.